The 25 T cell receptor beta chains in this list originate from one sample, sequenced in a study of OX40 agonist ivuxolimab in advanced cancers. Sequencing used immunoSEQ multiplex PCR; TCRdb keeps in-frame clones, though not all of them. The sample shows about 51,000 clones, around 77% of them seen only once. The material sequenced was CD4+ or CD8+ T cells sorted from blood, taken in a trial of the OX40 agonist ivuxolimab. These receptors all come from an adult with an advanced solid tumor such as melanoma, head and neck, liver or kidney cancer.

The V call is TRBV5-1, the J call TRBJ2-7; TRBD1 matches at 9 bases. Germline lookup yields CDR1 SGHRS and CDR2 YFSETQ. Unmatched junction bases numbered 11, after V lost 10 bases and J lost 3 bases. The CDR3 has 14 residues. CDR3 coding DNA: TGCGCCTCAGCAGCAGGGACAGGGATCTACGAGCAGTACTTC. Its translation is CASAAGTGIYEQYF.

This clone was seen a single time. This sequence joins TRBV5-4 and TRBJ2-7; D assignment may be TRBD1 or TRBD2 (6 bases each). The germline gives CDR1 SGHNT, CDR2 YYREEE (reference sequence). The CDR3 has 15 amino acids. V gave up 1 base and J gave up 3 bases, with 14 bases separating them. The CDR3 protein is CASSLRTAGHYEQYF. The CDR3 nucleotides read TGTGCCAGCAGCTTGCGAACGGCGGGACACTACGAGCAGTACTTC.

The chain joins TRBV6-1 to TRBJ2-2, with unresolved D. V shed 0 bases and J shed 7 bases, with 3 bases lying between them. Germline loops: CDR1 MNHNS, CDR2 SASEGT. The CDR3 runs 12 residues. CDR3 loop: CASSEASGELFF. CDR3 in DNA: TGTGCCAGCAGTGAAGCTAGCGGGGAGCTGTTTTTT.

Written as DNA, the CDR3 is TGTGCCACCCATTCCAGCAATCAGCCCCAGCATTTT. This gives the protein CATHSSNQPQHF. The rearrangement joins TRBV6-1 to TRBJ1-5, with D unresolved. Trimming left V 10 bases short and J 1 base short, with 8 bases between. The CDR3 extends over 12 amino acids. Germline lookup yields CDR1 MNHNS and CDR2 SASEGT.

The chain carries TRBV28 and TRBJ2-5, with 10 bases identical to TRBD2. The trim removed 5 bases at V and 1 base at J, leaving 7 bases unmatched. The germline gives CDR1 MDHEN, CDR2 SYDVKM. This CDR3 is 16 amino acids long. The CDR3 nucleotides are TGTGCCAGCAGTACCCGGACTAGCGGATTCCAAGAGACCCAGTACTTC. This gives the protein CASSTRTSGFQETQYF.

This clone occurred a few times. This chain connects TRBV19 to TRBJ1-2; the match to TRBD1 covers 7 bases. Germline assignment: CDR1 LNHDA and CDR2 SQIVND (reference sequence). J was trimmed by 4 bases and V by 3 bases; bases with no gene match: 8. The CDR3 is made up of 15 amino acids. In DNA form, the CDR3 reads TGTGCCAGTAGTATTCCGGGAACAGGGGCCTATGGCTACACCTTC. Its protein product is CASSIPGTGAYGYTF. The variable domain in full, with the rest retrieved from reference TRBV19 and TRBJ1-2, is DGGITQSPKYLFRKEGQNVTLSCEQNLNHDAMYWYRQDPGQGLRLIYYSQIVNDFQKGDIAEGYSVSREKKESFPLTVTSAQKNPTAFYLCASSIPGTGAYGYTFGSGTRLTVV.

This clone was observed a few times. The rearrangement joins TRBV6-5 to TRBJ1-6; the D is unclear. V was cut by 2 bases and J by 7 bases, with 12 bases left in between. This CDR3 has 15 amino acids. Looked up from germline, CDR1 is MNHEY and CDR2 is SVGAGI. The CDR3 DNA reads as TGTGCCAGCAGTTACCATCGGGTAATCAATTCACCCCTCCACTTT. Amino acid sequence: CASSYHRVINSPLHF.

The chain has TRBV19 and TRBJ1-2; 9 bases map to TRBD1. The CDR3 extends over 15 amino acids. Per the germline V gene, CDR1 is LNHDA and CDR2 is SQIVND (reference sequence). Trimming removed 3 bases from V and 5 bases from J; junction bases left unmatched: 7. This CDR3 is CASSMVGQGRYGYTF. CDR3 coding DNA: TGTGCCAGTAGTATGGTCGGACAGGGGCGGTATGGCTACACCTTC.

The CDR3 bases are TGCAGCGTTGGACCCGCGCCACAGAGAGCTAACTATGGCTACACCTTC. Amino acid sequence: CSVGPAPQRANYGYTF. This rearrangement joins TRBV29-1 to TRBJ1-2, with D unclear. Germline V CDR1 and CDR2: SQVTM, ANQGSEA. The CDR3 runs 16 residues. V lost 4 bases and J 0 bases, leaving 18 bases between the germline ends.

The CDR3 DNA is TGTGCCAGCAGCTTAGCGACAGGGTACAATGAGCAGTTCTTC. Its protein product is CASSLATGYNEQFF. The chain employs TRBV11-2 and TRBJ2-1; 7 nucleotides match TRBD1. V shed 1 base and J 4 bases; nucleotides not matched to a gene: 1. Germline values: CDR1 SGHAT, CDR2 FQNNGV. The CDR3 extends over 14 amino acids. Drawing the rest from reference TRBV11-2 and TRBJ2-1, the complete variable domain is EAGVAQSPRYKIIEKRQSVAFWCNPISGHATLYWYQQILGQGPKLLIQFQNNGVVDDSQLPKDRFSAERLKGVDSTLKIQPAKLEDSAVYLCASSLATGYNEQFFGPGTRLTVL.

The V and J genes are TRBV5-4 and TRBJ1-6, with D uncertain. V lost 10 bases and J 8 bases, leaving 22 bases between the germline ends. The CDR3 contains 15 residues. In germline, CDR1 is SGHNT, CDR2 YYREEE (reference sequence). The CDR3 DNA reads as TGTGCCTACCCGGACCGGGAGGGTTTGGATTCACCCCTCCACTTT. This codes for CAYPDREGLDSPLHF. The full variable domain, completed using reference TRBV5-4 and TRBJ1-6, is ETGVTQSPTHLIKTRGQQVTLRCSSQSGHNTVSWYQQALGQGPQFIFQYYREEENGRGNFPPRFSGLQFPNYSSELNVNALELDDSALYLCAYPDREGLDSPLHFGNGTRLTVT.

The sample holds a few counts of this clone. V gene TRBV7-8 combines with J gene TRBJ2-7; possibly TRBD1 for D (6 bases). The CDR3 length is 14 residues. Germline CDR1 reads SGHVS; CDR2 reads FQNEAQ. Trimming removed 5 bases from V and 1 base from J, with 12 bases in between. CDR3 in amino acids: CASSTRGNSYEQYF. The CDR3 region has the DNA TGTGCCAGCAGCACCAGGGGAAATTCCTACGAGCAGTACTTC.

The V and J genes are TRBV5-1 and TRBJ2-1, with TRBD2 identical over 11 bases. Trimming took 6 bases from V and 1 from J; bases not matched to a gene: 3. This CDR3 region has 15 residues. Germline V gives CDR1 SGHRS, CDR2 YFSETQ. The CDR3: CASTRTSGSYNEQFF. CDR3 DNA: TGCGCCAGCACGAGGACTAGCGGGTCCTACAATGAGCAGTTCTTC.

A few counts support this clone. The chain has TRBV10-3 and TRBJ2-7; TRBD2 agrees at 9 bases. Germline assignment: CDR1 ENHRY and CDR2 SYGVKD. J was trimmed by 1 base and V by 0 bases; bases with no gene match: 16. The CDR3 contains 20 residues. The CDR3 region is CAISESTLGLALTESYEQYF. The DNA for the CDR3 is TGTGCCATCAGTGAGTCGACTCTAGGACTAGCGCTTACGGAATCCTACGAGCAGTACTTC.

This clone was counted a few times. The chain carries TRBV6-6 and TRBJ2-7, with D perhaps TRBD1 (5 bases). The germline V and J ends were trimmed by 0 bases and 3 bases, with 9 bases remaining between them. Germline CDR1 is MNHNY and CDR2 is SVGAGI (reference sequence). The CDR3 loop spans 14 amino acids. The CDR3 protein is CASSYSKGLYEQYF. The CDR3 DNA reads TGTGCCAGCAGTTACTCGAAGGGGCTCTACGAGCAGTACTTC.

V usage is TRBV2 and J usage is TRBJ1-4, with 9 bases matching TRBD1. Germline trimming cut 4 bases from V and 4 bases from J; bases unmatched to any gene: 4. The V gene's germline CDR1 is SNHLY and CDR2 FYNNEI. The CDR3 has 15 amino acids. This CDR3 reads CASSVGQGHNEKLFF. Here the CDR3 DNA reads TGTGCCAGCAGTGTGGGACAGGGCCATAATGAAAAACTGTTTTTT. The variable domain in full, completed from reference TRBV2 and TRBJ1-4, reads EPEVTQTPSHQVTQMGQEVILRCVPISNHLYFYWYRQILGQKVEFLVSFYNNEISEKSEIFDDQFSVERPDGSNFTLKIRSTKLEDSAMYFCASSVGQGHNEKLFFGSGTQLSVL.

V usage is TRBV5-1 and J usage is TRBJ2-7; 10 bases line up with TRBD1. V lost 4 bases, J lost 3 bases, and 4 bases stayed unmatched. The CDR3 consists of 14 residues. Germline V gene data show CDR1 as SGHRS and CDR2 as YFSETQ. The CDR3, as DNA: TGCGCCAGCAGCGGCGGGACAGGGGACTACGAGCAGTACTTC. The encoded protein is CASSGGTGDYEQYF.

This clone showed up just a few times. This chain uses TRBV5-1 with TRBJ2-1; 10 bases line up with TRBD1. There are 15 residues in the CDR3. The V gene's germline CDR1 is SGHRS and CDR2 YFSETQ. The V and J ends lost 2 bases and 6 bases, in that order; junction bases with no gene match: 5. CDR3 DNA sequence: TGCGCCAGCAGCTTTGGCGGGACAGGGGTCAATGAGCAGTTCTTC. Protein product: CASSFGGTGVNEQFF.

The chain couples TRBV18 to TRBJ2-2; 7 bases map to TRBD1. The CDR3 length is 16 residues. The J segment lost 4 bases and the V segment lost 1 base, leaving 6 bases of the junction unmatched. Germline values: CDR1 KGHSH, CDR2 LQKENI. Here the CDR3 reads CASSPRTSGGTGELFF. The CDR3 DNA sequence: TGTGCCAGCTCACCACGCACTTCAGGGGGCACCGGGGAGCTGTTTTTT.

The rearrangement joins TRBV25-1 to TRBJ2-3; TRBD2 aligns across 10 bases. Trimming took 3 bases from V and 4 from J; bases not matched to a gene: 4. CDR1 and CDR2 (germline): MGHDK, SYGVNS. CDR3 length equals 15 residues. The chain's CDR3 is CASSDSGRASDTQYF. DNA of the CDR3: TGTGCCAGCAGTGACAGCGGGAGGGCATCAGATACGCAGTATTTT.

This clone has a handful of counts. V usage is TRBV30 and J usage is TRBJ2-7, with D perhaps TRBD2 (6 bases). V dropped 3 bases and J dropped 3 bases, with 21 bases sitting between them. CDR1 GTSNPN and CDR2 SVGIG come from the germline V gene (reference sequence). The CDR3 consists of 16 residues. CDR3 sequence reads: CAWRGKGARDFYEQYF. CDR3 in DNA: TGTGCCTGGAGAGGAAAAGGAGCTAGGGACTTCTACGAGCAGTACTTC.

This chain uses TRBV5-1 with TRBJ2-2; 8 bases are a match to TRBD1. The CDR3 is 15 amino acids. Germline V lookup: CDR1 SGHRS, CDR2 YFSETQ. J gave up 3 bases and V 0 bases, and 1 base lay outside the gene matches. The CDR3 DNA is TGCGCCAGCAGCTTGGCAGGGGGCCACACCGGGGAGCTGTTTTTT. It codes for CASSLAGGHTGELFF.

The chain employs TRBV28 and TRBJ2-7; perhaps TRBD2 as D (6 bases). Trimming pared 6 bases from V and 5 bases from J, leaving 20 bases between. This CDR3 comprises 15 residues. In germline, CDR1 is MDHEN, CDR2 SYDVKM. CDR3 sequence (DNA): TGTGCCAGCAGCCGCCGGGGCGGGATCGGCGACGAGCAGTACTTC. Encoded protein: CASSRRGGIGDEQYF.

V usage is TRBV6-5 and J usage is TRBJ1-2; no reliable D call. CDR3 size: 13 residues. The V gene lost 0 bases and the J gene lost 8 bases, with 10 bases spanning the gap. Looked up from germline, CDR1 is MNHEY and CDR2 is SVGAGI. CDR3 DNA sequence: TGTGCCAGCAGTTACTCGGGGTCCTACGGCTACACCTTC. This encodes CASSYSGSYGYTF.

The chain employs TRBV7-8 and TRBJ2-5, with D unresolved. This CDR3 region has 11 residues. The V end lost 5 bases, the J end lost 0 bases, and 1 base lay between the germline ends. The germline gives CDR1 SGHVS, CDR2 FQNEAQ. The CDR3 nucleotides are TGTGCCAGCAGCCACCAAGAGACCCAGTACTTC. As protein: CASSHQETQYF.